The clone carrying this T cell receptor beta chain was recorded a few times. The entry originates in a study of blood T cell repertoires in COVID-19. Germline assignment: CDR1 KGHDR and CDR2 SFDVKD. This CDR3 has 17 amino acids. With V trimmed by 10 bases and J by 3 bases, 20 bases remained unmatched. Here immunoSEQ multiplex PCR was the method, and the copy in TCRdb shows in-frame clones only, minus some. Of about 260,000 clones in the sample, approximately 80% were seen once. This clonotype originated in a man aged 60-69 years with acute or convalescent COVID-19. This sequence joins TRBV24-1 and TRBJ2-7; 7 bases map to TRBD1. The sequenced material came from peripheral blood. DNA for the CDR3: TGTGCCACGCCTGCCAATACCAACAGGGGTGACCTCTACGAGCAGTACTTC. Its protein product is CATPANTNRGDLYEQYF.